This T cell receptor (beta chain) was captured by sequencing in a study of blood T cells in healthy people across ages. Trimming cost V 7 bases and J 4 bases; bases outside gene matches: 16. CDR3 length: 17 residues. A J-beta primer mix and a sample-barcoded 5' primer were used in a second PCR of about 7 to 12 cycles. A template-switch adaptor containing 12 random nucleotides labeled each cDNA molecule. TCRdb fed the 5' RACE reads into MiXCR, producing one record per CDR3 protein. The data hold about 290,000 distinct CDR3 sequences, with roughly a quarter observed a single time. The chain has TRBV12-3 or TRBV12-4 and TRBJ2-3, with 8 nucleotides matching TRBD2. This sequence originates from a woman between 70 and 85 years old in good health. Sequencing input: blood. CDR3 amino acids: CASTSDAGRAGADTQYF. Written as DNA, the CDR3 is TGTGCCAGCACCTCAGATGCCGGGAGGGCCGGGGCAGATACGCAGTATTTT.